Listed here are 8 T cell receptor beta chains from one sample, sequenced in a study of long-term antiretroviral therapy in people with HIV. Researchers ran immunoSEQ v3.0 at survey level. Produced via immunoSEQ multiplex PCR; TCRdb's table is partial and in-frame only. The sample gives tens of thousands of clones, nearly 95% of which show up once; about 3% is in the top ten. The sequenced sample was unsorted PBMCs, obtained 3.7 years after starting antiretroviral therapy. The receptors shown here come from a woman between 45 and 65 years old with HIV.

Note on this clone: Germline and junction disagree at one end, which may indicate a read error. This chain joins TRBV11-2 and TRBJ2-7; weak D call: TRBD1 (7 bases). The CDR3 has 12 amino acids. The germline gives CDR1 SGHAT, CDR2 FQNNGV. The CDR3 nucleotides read TGTGCCAGCAGCTTAGAGGGCGGGACAGACGACTTC. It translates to CASSLEGGTDDF. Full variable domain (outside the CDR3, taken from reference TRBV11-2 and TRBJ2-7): EAGVAQSPRYKIIEKRQSVAFWCNPISGHATLYWYQQILGQGPKLLIQFQNNGVVDDSQLPKDRFSAERLKGVDSTLKIQPAKLEDSAVYLCASSLEGGTDDFGPGTRLTVT.

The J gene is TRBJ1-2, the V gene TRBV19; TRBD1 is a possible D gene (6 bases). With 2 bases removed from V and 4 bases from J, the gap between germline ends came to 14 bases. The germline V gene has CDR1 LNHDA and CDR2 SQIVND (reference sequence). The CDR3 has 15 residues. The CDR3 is CASSIRGEAVYGYTF. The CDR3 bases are TGTGCCAGTAGTATAAGGGGGGAAGCAGTCTATGGCTACACCTTC.

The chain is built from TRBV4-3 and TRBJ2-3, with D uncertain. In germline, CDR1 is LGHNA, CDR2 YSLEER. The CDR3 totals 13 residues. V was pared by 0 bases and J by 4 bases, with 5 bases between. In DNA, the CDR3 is TGCGCCAGCAGCCAAGATCGCCCAGATACGCAGTATTTT. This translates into CASSQDRPDTQYF.

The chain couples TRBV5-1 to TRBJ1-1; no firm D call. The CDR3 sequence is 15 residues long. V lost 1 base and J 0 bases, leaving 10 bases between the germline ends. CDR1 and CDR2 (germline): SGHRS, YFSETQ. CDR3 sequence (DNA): TGCGCCAGCAGCTTGTTGTCGGACTTGAACACTGAAGCTTTCTTT. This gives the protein CASSLLSDLNTEAFF.

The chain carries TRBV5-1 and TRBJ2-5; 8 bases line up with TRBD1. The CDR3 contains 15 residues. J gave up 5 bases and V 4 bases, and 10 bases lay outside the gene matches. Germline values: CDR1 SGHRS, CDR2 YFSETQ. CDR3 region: CASSPTGVIGETQYF. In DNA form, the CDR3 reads TGCGCCAGCAGCCCGACAGGGGTTATTGGCGAGACCCAGTACTTC.

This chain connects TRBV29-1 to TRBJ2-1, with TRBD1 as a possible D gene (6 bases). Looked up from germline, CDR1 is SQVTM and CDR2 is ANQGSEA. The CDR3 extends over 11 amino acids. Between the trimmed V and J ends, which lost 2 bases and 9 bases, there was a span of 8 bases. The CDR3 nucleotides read TGCAGCGTTGAAAGGGGGTTTGAGCAGTTCTTC. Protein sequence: CSVERGFEQFF.

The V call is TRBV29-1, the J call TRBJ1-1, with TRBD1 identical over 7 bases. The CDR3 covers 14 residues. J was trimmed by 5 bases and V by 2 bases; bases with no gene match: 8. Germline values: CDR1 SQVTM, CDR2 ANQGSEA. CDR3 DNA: TGCAGCGTTGAACACCGACAGGGAGAGACTGAAGCTTTCTTT. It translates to CSVEHRQGETEAFF.

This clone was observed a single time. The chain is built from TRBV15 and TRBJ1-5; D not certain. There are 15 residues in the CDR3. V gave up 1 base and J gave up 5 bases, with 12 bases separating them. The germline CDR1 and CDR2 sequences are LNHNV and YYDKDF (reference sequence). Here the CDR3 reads CATSRVLGLHQPQHF. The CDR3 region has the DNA TGTGCCACCAGCAGAGTCTTGGGTCTACATCAGCCCCAGCATTTT.